This T cell receptor beta chain was sequenced in a study of T cell repertoires in cytomegalovirus infection. Study summary: Epitope selection comprised recently identified HLA-C-restricted CMV epitopes and well-studied HLA-B-restricted CMV epitopes.

The ends were cut back, 3 bases at V and 5 bases at J, with 13 bases in the middle. The CDR3 runs 15 residues. The germline V gene has CDR1 SGHTA and CDR2 FQGNSA. This clonotype appeared a few times. Its antigen is unidentified. A single record per CDR3 protein comes from TCRdb applying MiXCR to the reads. The sample lists about 890,000 distinct CDR3 sequences, around a third seen once, with over 12% in the top ten. Study results and limitations: What dominated the ex vivo response were HLA-C-restricted CMV-specific TCR beta clonotypes.

The source of this sequence is a human donor in good health (CMV status not recorded). Some clones in this sample may be carry-over from other donors' samples. The source was cultured CD8+ T cells from PBMCs, collected from culture after CMV antigen stimulation. The V and J genes are TRBV7-2 and TRBJ2-2; D uncertain. CDR3 DNA: TGTGCCAGCAGCTTCCCGTACGACTGGACCGGGGAGCTGTTTTTT. Translation gives CASSFPYDWTGELFF.